Following are 22 T cell receptor beta chains from one sample sequenced in a study of OX40 agonist ivuxolimab in advanced cancers. Sequenced by immunoSEQ multiplex PCR; TCRdb stores in-frame clones only, minus some. Of about 28,000 clones in the sample, around 87% were seen once. The specimen was CD4+ or CD8+ T cells sorted from blood, collected in a trial of the OX40 agonist ivuxolimab. The receptors originated from an adult with an advanced solid tumor such as melanoma, head and neck, liver or kidney cancer.

The chain links TRBV27 to TRBJ2-3; D unclear. This CDR3 comprises 16 residues. Trimming stripped 5 bases from V and 3 bases from J, with 18 bases between. From germline, CDR1 is MNHEY and CDR2 SMNVEV (reference sequence). The CDR3: CASSPLTARSTDTQYF. The CDR3 nucleotides read TGTGCCAGCAGTCCGCTGACCGCACGGTCGACAGATACGCAGTATTTT.

The V call is TRBV6-1, the J call TRBJ1-4; TRBD1 might be the D (6 bases). V lost 6 bases and J lost 12, with 11 bases in between. The V gene's germline CDR1 is MNHNS and CDR2 SASEGT. The length of the CDR3 is 11 residues. CDR3 DNA sequence: TGTGCCAGCAGCAGGGGCTCCCAACTGTTTTTT. This gives the protein CASSRGSQLFF.

J is TRBJ2-7 and V is TRBV29-1; 7 nucleotides match TRBD1. V lost 4 bases to trimming and J lost 2 bases; unmatched junction nucleotides: 2. The CDR3 has 12 amino acids. CDR1 and CDR2 from the germline V gene are SQVTM and ANQGSEA. CDR3 bases: TGCAGCGTTGGACAGGGTACCTACGAGCAGTACTTC. It specifies CSVGQGTYEQYF.

The chain is built from TRBV4-2 and TRBJ2-1; no clear D gene. Trimming pared 1 base from V and 5 bases from J, leaving 12 bases between. In germline, CDR1 is LGHNA, CDR2 YNFKEQ. This CDR3 has 15 amino acids. DNA for the CDR3: TGTGCCAGCAGCCAAGGAACTCGTGGGGACAATGAGCAGTTCTTC. It specifies CASSQGTRGDNEQFF.

The rearrangement links TRBV18 to TRBJ1-5; 10 positions match TRBD1. Trimming at V came to 3 bases and at J to 7 bases, leaving 9 bases not matched to a gene. CDR1 and CDR2 (germline): KGHSH, LQKENI. This CDR3 contains 16 residues. CDR3 sequence (DNA): TGTGCCAGCTCACCCTTTACCGGGACAGGGGACCAGCCCCAGCATTTT. Amino acid sequence: CASSPFTGTGDQPQHF. The complete variable domain, with remaining parts taken from reference TRBV18 and TRBJ1-5, reads NAGVMQNPRHLVRRRGQEARLRCSPMKGHSHVYWYRQLPEEGLKFMVYLQKENIIDESGMPKERFSAEFPKEGPSILRIQQVVRGDSAAYFCASSPFTGTGDQPQHFGDGTRLSIL.

This chain links TRBV27 with TRBJ1-2; the match to TRBD1 covers 7 bases. Germline CDR1 MNHEY, CDR2 SMNVEV (reference sequence). The CDR3 has 15 amino acids. J gave up 8 bases and V 8 bases, and 17 bases lay outside the gene matches. The CDR3 DNA reads as TGTGCCAGCCGTCCTGCCTTGGGACAGCTGCTGGGCTACACCTTC. It yields the protein CASRPALGQLLGYTF.

The table lists this clone with a count of one. The chain carries TRBV7-9 and TRBJ2-1; no clear D. The length of the CDR3 is 13 residues. Germline V gives CDR1 SEHNR, CDR2 FQNEAQ (reference sequence). V was pared by 5 bases and J by 5 bases, with 10 bases between. CDR3 region: CASSPGPHNEQFF. The CDR3 DNA reads as TGTGCCAGCAGCCCGGGCCCCCACAATGAGCAGTTCTTC.

The chain links TRBV6-5 to TRBJ1-1, with D hard to call. This CDR3 is 13 amino acids long. Germline loops: CDR1 MNHEY, CDR2 SVGAGI. The germline V and J ends were trimmed by 7 bases and 4 bases, with 13 bases remaining between them. In DNA form, the CDR3 reads TGTGCCAGCAATTGGGGTATGGGCACTGAAGCTTTCTTT. As protein: CASNWGMGTEAFF.

The chain links TRBV27 to TRBJ1-2; TRBD1 matches 7 bases. In germline, CDR1 is MNHEY, CDR2 SMNVEV (reference sequence). CDR3 length equals 15 residues. Trimming cost V 4 bases and J 2 bases; bases outside gene matches: 7. CDR3 coding DNA: TGTGCCAGCAGTTCCCGGACAGGAAAAAACTATGGCTACACCTTC. It specifies CASSSRTGKNYGYTF.

The chain joins TRBV4-1 to TRBJ2-7; tentatively, D is TRBD1 (5 bases). Germline CDR1 reads MGHRA; CDR2 reads YSYEKL. There are 16 residues in the CDR3. V shed 0 bases and J shed 3 bases, with 15 bases lying between them. The CDR3 sequence: CASSQDLGQGYYEQYF. The CDR3 DNA sequence: TGCGCCAGCAGCCAAGATTTGGGGCAAGGGTACTACGAGCAGTACTTC.

This chain connects TRBV28 to TRBJ2-7; TRBD1 matches at 7 bases. The germline CDR1 and CDR2 sequences are MDHEN and SYDVKM. V dropped 2 bases and J dropped 4; count of bases not matched to a gene: 5. This CDR3 is built from 14 residues. DNA for the CDR3: TGTGCCAGCAGTTTAGCCGCAGGGGGTTACGAGCAGTACTTC. Amino acid sequence: CASSLAAGGYEQYF.

This clone was recorded once. This chain links TRBV27 with TRBJ2-7; D gene uncertain. The CDR3 has 16 residues. CDR1 is MNHEY, CDR2 SMNVEV, per germline (reference sequence). V lost 2 bases and J 3 bases, leaving 17 bases between the germline ends. This chain's CDR3 is CASSLTAQLTYYEQYF. CDR3 nucleotide sequence: TGTGCCAGCAGTTTAACAGCCCAGTTAACCTACTACGAGCAGTACTTC.

The V gene is TRBV7-2, the J gene TRBJ2-7, with D possibly matching TRBD2 (5 bases). V lost 2 bases, J lost 3 bases, and 17 bases lay in between. Germline loops: CDR1 SGHTA, CDR2 FQGNSA. The CDR3 spans 16 residues. The CDR3 DNA reads as TGTGCCAGCAGCTTAATAGGACTTGGGGTGAACTACGAGCAGTACTTC. Translating it yields CASSLIGLGVNYEQYF.

This clone was counted once. The chain links TRBV7-9 to TRBJ1-4, with a weak D call TRBD1 (6 bases). This CDR3 has 15 amino acids. V lost 6 bases, J lost 7 bases, and 18 bases lay in between. In germline, CDR1 is SEHNR, CDR2 FQNEAQ (reference sequence). CDR3 residues: CASRATGLRGEKLFF. The CDR3 nucleotides are TGTGCCAGCAGAGCCACAGGGTTAAGGGGTGAAAAACTGTTTTTT.

This clone was counted a single time. The CDR3 DNA sequence: TGTGCCAGCGGGACACTTAACTATGGCTACACCTTC. Protein sequence: CASGTLNYGYTF. This chain uses TRBV9 with TRBJ1-2; maybe TRBD1 (6 bases). This CDR3 is built from 12 residues. The germline gives CDR1 SGDLS, CDR2 YYNGEE. The V and J ends lost 7 bases and 1 base respectively, with 8 bases between them.

The chain has TRBV4-1 and TRBJ1-6; TRBD1 matches 7 bases. The germline V gene has CDR1 MGHRA and CDR2 YSYEKL. V shed 4 bases and J 8 bases; nucleotides not matched to a gene: 11. The CDR3 covers 16 residues. The CDR3 reads CASSPPPDRADSPLHF. The CDR3 DNA reads TGCGCCAGCAGCCCCCCTCCCGACAGGGCGGATTCACCCCTCCACTTT.

The V gene is TRBV6-5, the J gene TRBJ1-5; a possible D gene is TRBD1 (6 bases). The V gene's germline CDR1 is MNHEY and CDR2 SVGAGI. Trimming cost V 9 bases and J 9 bases, with 24 bases left between them. This CDR3 has 15 residues. CDR3 sequence: CASRRGQGSLSPQHF. The CDR3 nucleotides are TGTGCCAGTCGACGGGGGCAGGGATCCCTGTCGCCCCAGCATTTT.

This sequence joins TRBV14 and TRBJ2-1; 10 positions match TRBD1. Germline-derived CDR1 and CDR2 are SGHDN and FVKESK. The CDR3 has 17 residues. V lost 1 base, J lost 6 bases, and 9 bases stayed unmatched. The CDR3 spells CASSQARDRGSSNEQFF. The CDR3 nucleotides are TGTGCCAGCAGCCAAGCCCGGGACAGGGGTTCGTCCAATGAGCAGTTCTTC. Complete variable domain (other parts from reference TRBV14 and TRBJ2-1): EAGVTQFPSHSVIEKGQTVTLRCDPISGHDNLYWYRRVMGKEIKFLLHFVKESKQDESGMPNNRFLAERTGGTYSTLKVQPAELEDSGVYFCASSQARDRGSSNEQFFGPGTRLTVL.

V is TRBV27 and J is TRBJ2-2; D is undetermined. CDR3 size: 12 residues. The V end was cut by 6 bases, the J end by 5 bases, with 7 bases between. The germline V gene encodes CDR1 MNHEY and CDR2 SMNVEV (reference sequence). CDR3 region: CASSKYTGELFF. The DNA for the CDR3 is TGTGCCAGCAGCAAGTATACCGGGGAGCTGTTTTTT.

This chain joins TRBV7-9 and TRBJ1-1, with 8 bases aligning to TRBD1. With V trimmed by 11 bases and J by 3 bases, 8 bases remained unmatched. The germline CDR1 and CDR2 sequences are SEHNR and FQNEAQ (reference sequence). The length of the CDR3 is 13 residues. DNA of the CDR3: TGTGCCGGAAAGGGGACAGGATACACTGAAGCTTTCTTT. It specifies CAGKGTGYTEAFF.

The J gene is TRBJ1-5, the V gene TRBV27, with D tentatively TRBD1 (6 bases). V was trimmed by 5 bases and J by 7 bases, leaving 12 bases between them. This CDR3 region has 13 residues. CDR1 is MNHEY and CDR2 is SMNVEV in the germline V gene (reference sequence). CDR3 sequence (DNA): TGTGCCAGCAGTCAGGGGTACGGGCAGCCCCAGCATTTT. Translating it yields CASSQGYGQPQHF.

The chain is built from TRBV2 and TRBJ2-4; weak D call: TRBD1 (5 bases). The germline gives CDR1 SNHLY, CDR2 FYNNEI. The CDR3 has 14 amino acids. V lost 3 bases and J lost 5, with 11 bases in between. The CDR3 DNA follows: TGTGCCAGCAGTGATACAGGATCCGAAAACATTCAGTACTTC. Protein product: CASSDTGSENIQYF.